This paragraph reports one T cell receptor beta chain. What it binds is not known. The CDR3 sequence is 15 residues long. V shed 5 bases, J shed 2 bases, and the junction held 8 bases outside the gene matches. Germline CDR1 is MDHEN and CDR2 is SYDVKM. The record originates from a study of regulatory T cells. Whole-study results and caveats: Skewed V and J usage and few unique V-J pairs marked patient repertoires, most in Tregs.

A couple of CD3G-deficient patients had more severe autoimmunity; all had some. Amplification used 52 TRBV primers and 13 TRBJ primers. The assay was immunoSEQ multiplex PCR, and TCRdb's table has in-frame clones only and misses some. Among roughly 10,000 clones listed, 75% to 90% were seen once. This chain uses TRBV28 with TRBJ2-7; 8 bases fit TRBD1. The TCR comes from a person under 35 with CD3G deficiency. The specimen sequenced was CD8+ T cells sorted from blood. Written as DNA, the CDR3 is TGTGCCAGCAGTCCTTACGGGACAGGCACCTACGAGCAGTACTTC. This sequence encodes CASSPYGTGTYEQYF.